This TCR beta chain is drawn from a study of siplizumab effects on memory and regulatory T cells. Germline V gene sequence: CDR1 SGDLS, CDR2 YYNGEE. The CDR3 is made up of 14 amino acids. The V end lost 3 bases, the J end lost 4 bases, and 13 bases lay between the germline ends. Data came from immunoSEQ multiplex PCR; TCRdb stores just in-frame clones and leaves some out. The table includes tens of thousands of clones, roughly 84% detected once. This sequence was found in a human donor in good health. The gene calls are TRBV9 and TRBJ1-1, with D possibly matching TRBD1 (6 bases). The sample was naive CD8+ T cells sorted from blood. The CDR3 loop is CASSAFQGSTEAFF. Written as DNA, the CDR3 is TGTGCCAGCAGCGCCTTCCAGGGGAGCACTGAAGCTTTCTTT. Using reference TRBV9 and TRBJ1-1 for the parts outside the CDR3, the full variable domain is DSGVTQTPKHLITATGQRVTLRCSPRSGDLSVYWYQQSLDQGLQFLIQYYNGEERAKGNILERFSAQQFPDLHSELNLSSLELGDSALYFCASSAFQGSTEAFFGQGTRLTVV.